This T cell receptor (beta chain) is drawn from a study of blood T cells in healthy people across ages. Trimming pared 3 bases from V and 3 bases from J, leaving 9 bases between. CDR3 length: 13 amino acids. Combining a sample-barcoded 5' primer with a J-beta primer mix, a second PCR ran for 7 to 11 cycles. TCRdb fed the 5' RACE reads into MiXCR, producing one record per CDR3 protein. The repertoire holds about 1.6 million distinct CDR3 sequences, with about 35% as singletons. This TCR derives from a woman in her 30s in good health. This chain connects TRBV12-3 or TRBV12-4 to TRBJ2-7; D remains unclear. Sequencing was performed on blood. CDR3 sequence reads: CASSFNKGYEQYF. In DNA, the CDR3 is TGTGCCAGCAGTTTTAATAAAGGCTACGAGCAGTACTTC.